This T cell receptor beta chain was identified during a study of vaccination effects on CD4 cells after COVID-19. The data were produced by immunoSEQ multiplex PCR, yet TCRdb's version contains in-frame clones alone and is incomplete. The repertoire holds approximately 47,000 clones, with about three quarters as singletons. Notes on this clone: Its antigen is currently unknown.

At the end of roughly 9 days of culture, CD4+ T cells were isolated. The vaccine given was either BNT162b2 or mRNA-1273, in two doses. Having tested negative for nucleocapsid antibodies, the vaccine recipients showed no prior SARS-CoV-2 infection. IL-2 medium took the place of half the medium on both days 3 and 7. The germline V and J ends were trimmed by 0 bases and 7 bases, with 12 bases remaining between them. The CDR3 length is 14 residues. The germline gives CDR1 ENHRY, CDR2 SYGVKD. Broader study findings: Within healthy vaccinees, only 1 of 255 vaccine-induced clones displayed cross-reactivity with common cold coronaviruses. Small numbers of convalescent patients limited the study. It also lacked early post-infection timepoints.

This sample comprised CD4+ T cells from PBMCs cultured without peptide, obtained after COVID-19 vaccination. This TCR derives from a human donor who received a COVID-19 vaccine. The genes are TRBV10-3 and TRBJ1-2, with a weak D call TRBD1 (6 bases). The DNA of the CDR3 is TGTGCCATCAGTGAGTCGACAGGTCCAGGTGGCTACACCTTC. This gives the protein CAISESTGPGGYTF.